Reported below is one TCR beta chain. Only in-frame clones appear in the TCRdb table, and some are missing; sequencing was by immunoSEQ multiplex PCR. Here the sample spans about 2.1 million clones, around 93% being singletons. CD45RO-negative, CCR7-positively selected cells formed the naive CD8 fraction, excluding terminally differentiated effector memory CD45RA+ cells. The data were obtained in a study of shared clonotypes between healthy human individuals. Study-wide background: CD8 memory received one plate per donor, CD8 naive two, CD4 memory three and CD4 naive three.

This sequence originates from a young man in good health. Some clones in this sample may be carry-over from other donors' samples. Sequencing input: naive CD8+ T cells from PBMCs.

CDR3 DNA sequence: TGTGCCAGCAGCACGGAGGGCCTAAGCTCTGGGGCCAACGTCCTGACTTTC. Its protein is CASSTEGLSSGANVLTF. The V and J genes are TRBV21-1 and TRBJ2-6; the D segment call TRBD2 is taken from the table without a DNA check. TRBV21-1 is a pseudogene locus. This CDR3 has 17 residues.